This TCR beta chain was profiled in a study of control samples from healthy donors and cancer patients. The V end lost 2 bases, the J end lost 1 base, and 12 bases lay between the germline ends. The germline CDR1 and CDR2 sequences are SGHAT and FQNNGV. The CDR3 runs to 16 residues. The method was immunoSEQ multiplex PCR; TCRdb's version includes in-frame clones alone and lacks a portion of them. The sample shows about 190,000 clones, 90% to 95% of them seen only once. The sample taken for sequencing was blood. The rearrangement links TRBV11-2 to TRBJ1-5; TRBD1 might be the D (5 bases). The sequence was collected from a man aged 25 to 40 in good health. As DNA, the CDR3 is TGTGCCAGCAGCTTAAAGGGCAGGGAGAGCAATCAGCCCCAGCATTTT. Translation: CASSLKGRESNQPQHF.